This TCR beta chain appears in the sequencing data of a study of naive and memory T cell subsets. Overall study results and limits: Gini index rose across naive, CM, EM and EMRA in CD4 and CD8.

After the first PCR, alpha and beta chain libraries were processed separately. In this sample, this clonotype turned up many times. Its antigen is undetermined. Both TRBC1 and TRBC2 were covered by a beta constant-region primer of two equimolar oligonucleotides. In TCRdb, the UMI-ligation and nested PCR reads were re-called with MiXCR into one record per CDR3 protein. This sample has under 100,000 distinct CDR3 sequences, with 7% to 7.5% found just once. Material for sequencing was central memory CD4+ T cells from blood. The clonotype was recovered from a human donor in good health.

CDR3 residues: CASSFLETQYF. In nucleotides, the CDR3 is TGTGCCAGCAGCTTCCTAGAGACCCAGTACTTC. V gene TRBV5-4 combines with J gene TRBJ2-5; D gene unclear. The CDR3 loop spans 11 amino acids. Looked up from germline, CDR1 is SGHNT and CDR2 is YYREEE (reference sequence). V was cut by 2 bases and J by 4 bases, with 3 bases left in between.